This passage covers 20 T cell receptor beta chains from one sample sequenced in a study of cytomegalovirus exposure and HLA in healthy donors. Produced via immunoSEQ multiplex PCR; TCRdb's table is partial and in-frame only. This sample has tens of thousands of clones, with 95% to 97% found just once. The sequencing input was PBMCs. All receptors derive from a man between 18 and 35 years old in good health and CMV-seronegative.

The V and J genes are TRBV27 and TRBJ2-1; the match to TRBD2 covers 10 bases. This CDR3 spans 16 amino acids. Per the germline V gene, CDR1 is MNHEY and CDR2 is SMNVEV (reference sequence). Losses at the gene ends were 6 bases for V and 10 bases for J; bases not matched to a gene: 15. The CDR3 nucleotides are TGTGCCAGCAGCTGGATCGTAGCGGGAGGAGGATGGGAGCAGTTCTTC. Translating it yields CASSWIVAGGGWEQFF.

V and J are TRBV19 and TRBJ2-5, with 13 positions matching TRBD2. Germline values: CDR1 LNHDA, CDR2 SQIVND (reference sequence). The length of the CDR3 is 18 residues. The V and J ends lost 3 bases and 4 bases, in that order; junction bases with no gene match: 11. CDR3 residues: CASSIARTSGSRRETQYF. CDR3 sequence (DNA): TGTGCCAGTAGTATCGCCAGGACTAGCGGGAGTCGAAGAGAGACCCAGTACTTC.

The rearrangement uses TRBV6-6 and TRBJ1-2; weak D call: TRBD1 (5 bases). Trimming shortened V by 6 bases and J by 4 bases, and 21 bases separated the two germline ends. This CDR3 contains 16 residues. CDR1 and CDR2 from the germline V gene are MNHNY and SVGAGI (reference sequence). CDR3 DNA sequence: TGTGCCAGCAGCTCACCTTTGCGCGGGGCAGCCTATGGCTACACCTTC. It translates to CASSSPLRGAAYGYTF.

This clone was detected once. The chain couples TRBV10-3 to TRBJ2-3; a possible D gene is TRBD1 (6 bases). The CDR3 runs 16 residues. Germline assignment: CDR1 ENHRY and CDR2 SYGVKD. V was cut by 4 bases and J by 3 bases, with 17 bases left in between. Here the CDR3 reads CAISVAGVDSTDTQYF. The CDR3 region has the DNA TGTGCCATCAGTGTGGCAGGGGTAGATAGTACAGATACGCAGTATTTT.

This chain joins TRBV27 and TRBJ1-2, with 10 bases lining up with TRBD1. Germline V gives CDR1 MNHEY, CDR2 SMNVEV (reference sequence). After removal of 7 bases from V and 5 bases from J, the junction contained 10 bases not matched to a gene. This CDR3 region has 15 residues. The DNA for the CDR3 is TGTGCCAGCATACCTCGGGACAGGGGCCCTTATGGCTACACCTTC. Amino acid sequence: CASIPRDRGPYGYTF.

The chain links TRBV28 to TRBJ2-7; TRBD1 matches 8 bases. The CDR3 is 15 residues long. The germline V gene has CDR1 MDHEN and CDR2 SYDVKM. V lost 7 bases to trimming and J lost 3 bases; unmatched junction nucleotides: 11. The CDR3 DNA reads TGTGCCAGCATTGCCGCCGGGACAGGCATCTACGAGCAGTACTTC. As protein: CASIAAGTGIYEQYF.

The chain links TRBV19 to TRBJ1-2, with 9 bases fitting TRBD1. The CDR3 runs 14 residues. Per germline, CDR1 LNHDA and CDR2 SQIVND (reference sequence). The ends lost 5 bases at V and 10 bases at J; junction bases unmatched: 11. CDR3 amino acids: CASSPAGQGIDYTF. CDR3 nucleotides: TGTGCCAGTAGTCCAGCGGGACAGGGAATTGACTACACCTTC.

V and J are TRBV27 and TRBJ2-7; 10 bases align to TRBD2. Germline trimming cut 7 bases from V and 4 bases from J; bases unmatched to any gene: 4. This CDR3 region has 13 residues. CDR1 MNHEY and CDR2 SMNVEV come from the germline V gene (reference sequence). The CDR3 protein is CASKAGGRYEQYF. Here the CDR3 DNA reads TGTGCCAGCAAAGCGGGAGGGAGGTACGAGCAGTACTTC.

This clone was observed a few times. The chain is built from TRBV7-2 and TRBJ2-1, with 8 bases that match TRBD2. The trim removed 5 bases at V and 0 bases at J, leaving 6 bases unmatched. This CDR3 comprises 16 residues. CDR1 is SGHTA and CDR2 is FQGNSA in the germline V gene. The CDR3 coding sequence is TGTGCCAGCAGCGCCTGGACTAGCAACTCCTACAATGAGCAGTTCTTC. It yields the protein CASSAWTSNSYNEQFF.

This clone was counted between two and nine times. The chain is built from TRBV21-1 and TRBJ2-3; the table gives TRBD2 as D, unverified against the DNA. TRBV21-1 is tagged as a pseudogene. CDR3 length: 15 amino acids. Written as DNA, the CDR3 is TGTGCCAGCAGCCCACCTAGCGGAAGCACAGATACGCAGTATTTT. Its translation is CASSPPSGSTDTQYF.

The sample holds one count of this clone. The J gene is TRBJ1-4, the V gene TRBV27, with D maybe TRBD1 (5 bases). The germline gives CDR1 MNHEY, CDR2 SMNVEV (reference sequence). Trimming removed 1 base at V and 7 bases at J, with 10 bases between. The CDR3 consists of 14 residues. For the CDR3, the DNA is TGTGCCAGCAGTTTATGGCAGGGTAGTGAAAAACTGTTTTTT. Protein product: CASSLWQGSEKLFF.

This clone was seen a single time. V usage is TRBV27 and J usage is TRBJ1-4, with no clear D. The V end lost 3 bases, the J end lost 0 bases, and 8 bases lay between the germline ends. The CDR3 runs to 15 residues. From germline, CDR1 is MNHEY and CDR2 SMNVEV (reference sequence). The CDR3 here is CASSFQVATNEKLFF. The CDR3 region has the DNA TGTGCCAGCAGTTTTCAGGTAGCAACTAATGAAAAACTGTTTTTT.

The CDR3 DNA is TGTGCCAGCAGTCCGCACAGGGATTCCTACGAGCAGTACTTC. Amino acid sequence: CASSPHRDSYEQYF. V usage is TRBV27 and J usage is TRBJ2-7; maybe TRBD1 (6 bases). Looked up from germline, CDR1 is MNHEY and CDR2 is SMNVEV (reference sequence). V was clipped by 5 bases and J by 1 base, with 12 bases between them. This CDR3 contains 14 residues.

The chain couples TRBV18 to TRBJ1-5; D possibly corresponds to TRBD1 (5 bases). CDR1 and CDR2 (germline): KGHSH, LQKENI. The length of the CDR3 is 14 residues. Between the trimmed V and J ends, which lost 2 bases and 7 bases, there was a span of 12 bases. This CDR3 is CASSPIQVEQPQHF. DNA of the CDR3: TGTGCCAGCTCACCAATACAGGTGGAACAGCCCCAGCATTTT.

The chain has TRBV19 and TRBJ1-1; the D is unclear. The CDR3 is 16 amino acids. CDR1 LNHDA and CDR2 SQIVND come from the germline V gene (reference sequence). Trimming took off 3 bases at V and 1 base at J, with 15 bases between the two ends. CDR3 amino acids: CASSILSRRENTEAFF. The CDR3 DNA sequence: TGTGCCAGTAGTATCCTTAGTAGACGGGAGAACACTGAAGCTTTCTTT.

This chain links TRBV5-1 with TRBJ2-5; a weak D match, TRBD2 (6 bases). CDR3 length: 13 amino acids. The V gene's germline CDR1 is SGHRS and CDR2 YFSETQ. V was shortened by 0 bases and J by 7 bases, with 10 bases between the two germline ends. In DNA form, the CDR3 reads TGCGCCAGCAGCTTGGAAGGAGGGAGGACCCAGTACTTC. It specifies CASSLEGGRTQYF. The variable domain in full, completed from reference TRBV5-1 and TRBJ2-5, reads KAGVTQTPRYLIKTRGQQVTLSCSPISGHRSVSWYQQTPGQGLQFLFEYFSETQRNKGNFPGRFSGRQFSNSRSEMNVSTLELGDSALYLCASSLEGGRTQYFGPGTRLLVL.

In DNA form, the CDR3 reads TGTGCCCTAGGACAGGGGGGCACAGATACGCAGTATTTT. This sequence encodes CALGQGGTDTQYF. The chain is built from TRBV30 and TRBJ2-3, with 10 positions matching TRBD1. J was trimmed by 1 base and V by 8 bases; bases with no gene match: 3. The CDR3 runs 13 residues. Germline V CDR1 and CDR2: GTSNPN, SVGIG (reference sequence).

The rearrangement links TRBV7-9 to TRBJ2-1, with D possibly being TRBD2 (6 bases). CDR3 size: 14 residues. V lost 10 bases, J lost 0 bases, and 13 bases lay in between. Germline V gene lookup returns CDR1 SEHNR and CDR2 FQNEAQ (reference sequence). The CDR3 coding sequence is TGTGCCACCAAGACTAGTCTCTCCTACAATGAGCAGTTCTTC. Translating it yields CATKTSLSYNEQFF.

This chain uses TRBV5-1 with TRBJ2-1; 7 positions match TRBD2. The CDR3 extends over 16 amino acids. Germline CDR1 reads SGHRS; CDR2 reads YFSETQ. The trim removed 0 bases at V and 3 bases at J, leaving 6 bases unmatched. For the CDR3, the DNA is TGCGCCAGCAGCTTGGCGCTAGCGGACTACTACAATGAGCAGTTCTTC. Encoded protein: CASSLALADYYNEQFF.

The chain uses TRBV28 and TRBJ1-5, with a weak D call TRBD1 (6 bases). V was pared by 6 bases and J by 4 bases, with 13 bases between. Germline-derived CDR1 and CDR2 are MDHEN and SYDVKM. The CDR3 consists of 14 residues. The CDR3 DNA reads TGTGCCAGCAGGCCCCCTAGGGGGAATCAGCCCCAGCATTTT. It specifies CASRPPRGNQPQHF.